The rows below give T cell receptor beta chains drawn from one sample of a study of T-cell memory formation after mild COVID-19. One entry per CDR3 protein, called by TCRdb with MiXCR from the 5' RACE reads. The data hold about 540,000 distinct CDR3 sequences, with about 20% observed a single time. Sequencing was carried out using PBMCs or a T cell subset sorted from them (not recorded which). Receptor source: an adult woman who had mild COVID-19 (a few samples of this study predate the infection). Cell type and time point are not known. Both conserved end residues are part of each CDR3. The order of the fields is J gene, V gene, D gene, clone size, CDR3 DNA, CDR3 protein. D genes are given only for firm matches. Clone size is given for some rows only: seen once, a few or many times, or a class if the clone is expanded.

J gene: TRBJ2-5; V gene: TRBV4-2; D gene: NA; clone size: few; CDR3 DNA: TGTGCCAGCAGCGAAGATTTGTGGGCGACCCAGTACTTC; CDR3 protein: CASSEDLWATQYF
J gene: TRBJ2-1; V gene: TRBV19; D gene: TRBD2; clone size: NA; CDR3 DNA: TGTGCCAGTAGTGTTAGCGGGGGGATCCACAATGAGCAGTTCTTC; CDR3 protein: CASSVSGGIHNEQFF
J gene: TRBJ1-6; V gene: TRBV20-1; D gene: NA; clone size: NA; CDR3 DNA: TGCAGTGCTAGAAACCCCCCTCAAGATTCACCCCTCCACTTT; CDR3 protein: CSARNPPQDSPLHF
J gene: TRBJ2-7; V gene: TRBV5-1; D gene: TRBD2; clone size: few; CDR3 DNA: TGCGCCAGCAGCCCCGGTCTAGCGGGAGTTGTGCAGTTGGGTTCCTACGAGCAGTACTTC; CDR3 protein: CASSPGLAGVVQLGSYEQYF
J gene: TRBJ2-3; V gene: TRBV7-9; D gene: NA; clone size: NA; CDR3 DNA: TGTGCCAGCAGCTTGTTGGGACCCCGGGCAGACACAGATACGCAGTATTTT; CDR3 protein: CASSLLGPRADTDTQYF
J gene: TRBJ1-1; V gene: TRBV4-3; D gene: NA; clone size: NA; CDR3 DNA: TGCGCCAGCAGCCAAGAGAGTAGGGAGACTGAAGCTTTCTTT; CDR3 protein: CASSQESRETEAFF
J gene: TRBJ2-3; V gene: TRBV11-2; D gene: NA; clone size: NA; CDR3 DNA: TGTGCCAGCACGCTCGCCTCGGGGTTCGTTAATGGGGATACGCAGTATTTT; CDR3 protein: CASTLASGFVNGDTQYF
J gene: TRBJ2-2; V gene: TRBV5-6; D gene: TRBD2; clone size: few; CDR3 DNA: TGTGCCAGCAGAAGGAGAGCGGGAAACACCGGGGAGCTGTTTTTT; CDR3 protein: CASRRRAGNTGELFF
J gene: TRBJ2-3; V gene: TRBV6-1; D gene: NA; clone size: few; CDR3 DNA: TGTGCCAGCAGGAGCCGAGTAGTCCGAGGACCGACAGATACGCAGTATTTT; CDR3 protein: CASRSRVVRGPTDTQYF
J gene: TRBJ2-1; V gene: TRBV6-5; D gene: NA; clone size: NA; CDR3 DNA: TGTGCCAGCAACGACCTTGATAGGAATGAGCAGTTCTTC; CDR3 protein: CASNDLDRNEQFF
J gene: TRBJ2-3; V gene: TRBV20-1; D gene: TRBD2; clone size: NA; CDR3 DNA: TGCAGTGCTTCTCTTGGACTAGCGGGGTCAGGAGATACGCAGTATTTT; CDR3 protein: CSASLGLAGSGDTQYF
J gene: TRBJ2-3; V gene: TRBV18; D gene: NA; clone size: NA; CDR3 DNA: TGTGCCAGCTCACCACCGGTTGGGCGCACAGATACGCAGTATTTT; CDR3 protein: CASSPPVGRTDTQYF
J gene: TRBJ2-1; V gene: TRBV9; D gene: TRBD2; clone size: NA; CDR3 DNA: TGTGCCAGCAGCCCGACTAGCGGGAGTATAGTTAATGAGCAGTTCTTC; CDR3 protein: CASSPTSGSIVNEQFF
J gene: TRBJ1-2; V gene: TRBV20-1; D gene: NA; clone size: NA; CDR3 DNA: TGCAGTTCTATTTGGGGGGTTGGTGGCTACACCTTC; CDR3 protein: CSSIWGVGGYTF
J gene: TRBJ2-7; V gene: TRBV6-6; D gene: NA; clone size: NA; CDR3 DNA: TGTGCCAGCAGCCCTGAACTGAGTGGTCGGACTTACGAGCAGTACTTC; CDR3 protein: CASSPELSGRTYEQYF
J gene: TRBJ1-2; V gene: TRBV5-1; D gene: TRBD1; clone size: few; CDR3 DNA: TGCGCCAGCAGCCTGGGGACAGTGGCTGGCTATGGCTACACCTTC; CDR3 protein: CASSLGTVAGYGYTF
J gene: TRBJ2-5; V gene: TRBV5-1; D gene: NA; clone size: few; CDR3 DNA: TGCGCCAGCACGGAATGGGGAGAGACCCAGTACTTC; CDR3 protein: CASTEWGETQYF
J gene: TRBJ1-1; V gene: TRBV19; D gene: NA; clone size: few; CDR3 DNA: TGTGCCAGTAGTATGGGGATTACGAACACTGAAGCTTTCTTT; CDR3 protein: CASSMGITNTEAFF
J gene: TRBJ1-2; V gene: TRBV5-1; D gene: NA; clone size: NA; CDR3 DNA: TGCGCCAGCAGCTTGATCGCTGTCCCATCATCCTATGGCTACACCTTC; CDR3 protein: CASSLIAVPSSYGYTF
J gene: TRBJ2-7; V gene: TRBV6-5; D gene: TRBD2; clone size: once; CDR3 DNA: TGTGCCAGCAGTTACTCGTTAGCGGGAAGGGACCGCTCCTACGAGCAGTACTTC; CDR3 protein: CASSYSLAGRDRSYEQYF